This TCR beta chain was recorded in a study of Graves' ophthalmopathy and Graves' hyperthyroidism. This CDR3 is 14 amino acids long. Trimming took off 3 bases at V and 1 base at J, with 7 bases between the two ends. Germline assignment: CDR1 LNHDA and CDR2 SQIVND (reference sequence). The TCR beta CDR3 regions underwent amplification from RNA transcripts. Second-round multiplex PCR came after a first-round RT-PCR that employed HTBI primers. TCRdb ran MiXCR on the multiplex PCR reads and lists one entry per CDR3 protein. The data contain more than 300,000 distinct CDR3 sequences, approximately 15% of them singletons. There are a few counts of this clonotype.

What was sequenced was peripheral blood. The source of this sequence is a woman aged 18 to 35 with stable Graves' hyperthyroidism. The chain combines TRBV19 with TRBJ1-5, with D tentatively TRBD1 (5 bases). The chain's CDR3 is CASSMWGSNQPQHF. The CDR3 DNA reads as TGTGCCAGTAGTATGTGGGGGAGCAATCAGCCCCAGCATTTT.